This TCR beta chain was found in a study of shared clonotypes between healthy human individuals. Points from the study as a whole: On the whole, naive subsets had larger estimated richness than memory subsets had. A handful of donors shared about 4.8% of their naive CD4 clonotypes.

The assay used deep level. Method: immunoSEQ multiplex PCR; TCRdb's copy keeps in-frame clones and lacks some. The data contain more than 2,000,000 clones, 90% to 95% of them seen just once; the ten biggest clones take up under 0.15%. To note about this clone: Its specificity is not known.

Germline V lookup: CDR1 LNHDA, CDR2 SQIVND (reference sequence). The CDR3 consists of 21 residues. V was pared by 5 bases and J by 3 bases, with 23 bases of the junction left unmatched. This clonotype was sampled from a man aged 18 to 29 in good health. The source material was naive CD4+ T cells sorted from blood. Described subset: CD45RA+ positively selected. The rearrangement links TRBV19 to TRBJ2-7; 12 bases match TRBD2. The CDR3 region is CASSPLYFRASGRAPLYEQYF. The CDR3 nucleotides read TGTGCCAGTAGTCCGTTATACTTCAGGGCTAGCGGGAGGGCGCCTCTCTACGAGCAGTACTTC.